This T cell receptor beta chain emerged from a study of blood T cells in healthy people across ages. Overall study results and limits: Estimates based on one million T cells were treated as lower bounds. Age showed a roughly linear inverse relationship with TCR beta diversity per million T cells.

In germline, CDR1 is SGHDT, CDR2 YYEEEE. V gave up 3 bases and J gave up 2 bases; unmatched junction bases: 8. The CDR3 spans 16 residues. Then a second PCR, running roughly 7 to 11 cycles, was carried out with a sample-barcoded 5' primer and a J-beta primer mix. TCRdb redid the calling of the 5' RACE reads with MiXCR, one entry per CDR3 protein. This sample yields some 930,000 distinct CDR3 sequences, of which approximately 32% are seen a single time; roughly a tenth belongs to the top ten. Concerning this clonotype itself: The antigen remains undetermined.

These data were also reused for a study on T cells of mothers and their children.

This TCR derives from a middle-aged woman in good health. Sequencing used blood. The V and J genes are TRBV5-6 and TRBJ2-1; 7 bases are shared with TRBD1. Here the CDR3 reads CASSSLGQYTYNEQFF. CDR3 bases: TGTGCCAGCAGCTCCCTGGGACAGTACACCTACAATGAGCAGTTCTTC.